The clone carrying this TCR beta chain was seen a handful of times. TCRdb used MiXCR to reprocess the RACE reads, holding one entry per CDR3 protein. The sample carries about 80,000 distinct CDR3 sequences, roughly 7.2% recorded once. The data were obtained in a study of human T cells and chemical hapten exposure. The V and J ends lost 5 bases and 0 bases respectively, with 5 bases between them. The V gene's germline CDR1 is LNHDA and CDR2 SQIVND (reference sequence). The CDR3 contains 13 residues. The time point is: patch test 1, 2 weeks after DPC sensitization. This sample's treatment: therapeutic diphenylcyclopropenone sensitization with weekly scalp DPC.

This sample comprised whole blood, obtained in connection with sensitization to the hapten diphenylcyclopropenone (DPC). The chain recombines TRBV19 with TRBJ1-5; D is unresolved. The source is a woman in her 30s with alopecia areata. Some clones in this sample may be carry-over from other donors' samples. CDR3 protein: CASSVHSNQPQHF. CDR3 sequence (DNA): TGTGCCAGTAGTGTTCATAGCAATCAGCCCCAGCATTTT.